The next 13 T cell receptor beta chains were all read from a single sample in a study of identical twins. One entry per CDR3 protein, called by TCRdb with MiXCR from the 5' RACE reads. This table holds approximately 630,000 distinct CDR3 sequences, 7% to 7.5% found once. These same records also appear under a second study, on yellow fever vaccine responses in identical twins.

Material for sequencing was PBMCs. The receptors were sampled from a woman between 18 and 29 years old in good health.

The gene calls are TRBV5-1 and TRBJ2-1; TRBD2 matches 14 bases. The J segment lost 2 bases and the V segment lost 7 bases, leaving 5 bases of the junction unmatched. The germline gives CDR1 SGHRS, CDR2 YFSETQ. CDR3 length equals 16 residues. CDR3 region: CASGTSGSRAYNEQFF. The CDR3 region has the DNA TGCGCCAGCGGGACTAGCGGGAGTCGGGCCTACAATGAGCAGTTCTTC.

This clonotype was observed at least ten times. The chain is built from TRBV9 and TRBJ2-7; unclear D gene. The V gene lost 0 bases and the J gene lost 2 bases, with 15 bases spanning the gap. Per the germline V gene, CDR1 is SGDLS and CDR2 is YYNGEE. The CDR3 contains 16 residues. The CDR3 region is CASSVEITSSPYEQYF. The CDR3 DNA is TGTGCCAGCAGCGTAGAAATAACAAGTTCCCCCTACGAGCAGTACTTC.

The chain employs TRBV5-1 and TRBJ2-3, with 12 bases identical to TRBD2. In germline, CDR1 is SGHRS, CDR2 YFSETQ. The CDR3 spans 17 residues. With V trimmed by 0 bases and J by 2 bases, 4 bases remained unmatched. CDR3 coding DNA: TGCGCCAGCAGCTTGGGACTAGCGGGAGCTAACACAGATACGCAGTATTTT. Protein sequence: CASSLGLAGANTDTQYF.

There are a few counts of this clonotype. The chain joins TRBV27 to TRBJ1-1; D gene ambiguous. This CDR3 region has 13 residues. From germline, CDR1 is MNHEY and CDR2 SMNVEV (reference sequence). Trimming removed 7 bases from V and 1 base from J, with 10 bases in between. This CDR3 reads CASKLSGNTEAFF. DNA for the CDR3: TGTGCCAGCAAACTTTCGGGGAACACTGAAGCTTTCTTT.

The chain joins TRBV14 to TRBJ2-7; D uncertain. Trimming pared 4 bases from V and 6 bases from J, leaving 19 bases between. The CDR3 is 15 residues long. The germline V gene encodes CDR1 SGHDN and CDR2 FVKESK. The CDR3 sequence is CASSPRVSRTFEQYF. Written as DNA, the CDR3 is TGTGCCAGCAGCCCCCGAGTCAGTCGAACCTTCGAGCAGTACTTC.

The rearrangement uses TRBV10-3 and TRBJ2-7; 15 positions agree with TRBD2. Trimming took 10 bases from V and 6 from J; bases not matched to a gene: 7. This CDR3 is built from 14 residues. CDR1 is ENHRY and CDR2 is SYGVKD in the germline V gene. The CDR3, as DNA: TGTGCCACCGGACTAGCGGGAGGGCCGAGCGAGCAGTACTTC. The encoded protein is CATGLAGGPSEQYF.

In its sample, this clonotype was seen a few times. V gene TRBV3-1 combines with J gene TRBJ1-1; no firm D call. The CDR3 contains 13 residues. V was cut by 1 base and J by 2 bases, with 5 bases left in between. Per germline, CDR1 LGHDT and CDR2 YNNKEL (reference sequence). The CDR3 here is CASSQVINTEAFF. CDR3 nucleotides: TGTGCCAGCAGCCAAGTGATTAACACTGAAGCTTTCTTT.

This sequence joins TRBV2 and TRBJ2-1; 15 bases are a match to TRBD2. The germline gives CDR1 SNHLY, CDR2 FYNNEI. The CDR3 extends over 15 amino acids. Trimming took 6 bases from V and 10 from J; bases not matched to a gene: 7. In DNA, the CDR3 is TGTGCCAGCAGGGGTAACGGACTAGCGGGAGGGGAGCAGTTCTTC. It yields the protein CASRGNGLAGGEQFF.

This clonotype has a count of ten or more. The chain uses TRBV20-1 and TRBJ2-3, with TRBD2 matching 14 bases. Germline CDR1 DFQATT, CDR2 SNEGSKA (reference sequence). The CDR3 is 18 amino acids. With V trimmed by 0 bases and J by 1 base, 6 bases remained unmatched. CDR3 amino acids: CSARDGTSGRKGTDTQYF. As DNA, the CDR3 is TGCAGTGCTAGAGACGGGACTAGCGGGAGAAAGGGCACAGATACGCAGTATTTT.

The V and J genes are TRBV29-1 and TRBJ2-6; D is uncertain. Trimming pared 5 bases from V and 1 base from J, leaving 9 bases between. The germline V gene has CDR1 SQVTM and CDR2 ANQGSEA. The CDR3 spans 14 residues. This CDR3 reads CSVKLGSGANVLTF. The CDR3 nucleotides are TGCAGCGTTAAATTGGGTTCTGGGGCCAACGTCCTGACTTTC.

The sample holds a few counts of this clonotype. This CDR3 reads CASSFSGGSNSPLHF. The CDR3 DNA follows: TGTGCCAGCAGTTTTTCTGGGGGCAGCAATTCACCCCTCCACTTT. V and J are TRBV28 and TRBJ1-6; D may be TRBD1 (6 bases). The CDR3 runs to 15 residues. The germline V gene encodes CDR1 MDHEN and CDR2 SYDVKM. V was shortened by 3 bases and J by 7 bases, with 13 bases between the two germline ends. The full variable domain, its missing parts supplied by reference TRBV28 and TRBJ1-6, is DVKVTQSSRYLVKRTGEKVFLECVQDMDHENMFWYRQDPGLGLRLIYFSYDVKMKEKGDIPEGYSVSREKKERFSLILESASTNQTSMYLCASSFSGGSNSPLHFGNGTRLTVT.

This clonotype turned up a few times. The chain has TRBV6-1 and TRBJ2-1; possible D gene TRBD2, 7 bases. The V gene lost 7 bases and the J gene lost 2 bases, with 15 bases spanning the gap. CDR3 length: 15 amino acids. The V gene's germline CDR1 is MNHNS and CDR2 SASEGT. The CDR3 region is CASTRGGGTYNEQFF. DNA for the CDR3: TGTGCCAGCACAAGGGGAGGGGGGACCTACAATGAGCAGTTCTTC.

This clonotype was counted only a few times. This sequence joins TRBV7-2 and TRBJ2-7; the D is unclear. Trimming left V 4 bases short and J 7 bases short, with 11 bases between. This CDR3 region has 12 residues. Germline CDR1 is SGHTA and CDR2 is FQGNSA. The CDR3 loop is CASSSGFGEQYV. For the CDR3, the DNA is TGTGCCAGCAGCTCTGGGTTCGGGGAGCAGTACGTC.